These 20 T cell receptor beta chains originate from one sample sequenced in a study of technical replicates of blood from a handful of donors. Clones were sequenced by immunoSEQ multiplex PCR, and TCRdb holds only the in-frame ones, with some missing. In the table there are around 80,000 clones, 96% of which are singletons. The material sequenced was T cells isolated from PBMCs. These receptors originate from a human donor in good health.

This sequence joins TRBV9 and TRBJ2-3, with D perhaps TRBD2 (6 bases). The CDR3 totals 15 residues. V lost 4 bases, J lost 4 bases, and 16 bases lay in between. Germline V CDR1 and CDR2: SGDLS, YYNGEE. CDR3 bases: TGTGCCAGCAGCTGGGGTCTAGCGATTTCAGATACGCAGTATTTT. It is translated as CASSWGLAISDTQYF.

CDR3 residues: CASLLGRDEQFF. CDR3 coding DNA: TGTGCCAGCCTTCTGGGGAGGGACGAGCAGTTCTTC. The genes are TRBV2 and TRBJ2-1; 7 bases are a match to TRBD2. This CDR3 contains 12 residues. Germline lookup yields CDR1 SNHLY and CDR2 FYNNEI. The trim removed 8 bases at V and 10 bases at J, leaving 8 bases unmatched.

This chain uses TRBV10-3 with TRBJ2-1; TRBD2 matches at 8 bases. Germline V lookup: CDR1 ENHRY, CDR2 SYGVKD. CDR3 size: 14 residues. J was trimmed by 10 bases and V by 5 bases; bases with no gene match: 10. The CDR3 protein is CAISSKTSGAEQFF. CDR3 sequence (DNA): TGTGCCATCAGTTCTAAAACTAGCGGAGCAGAGCAGTTCTTC.

The rearrangement links TRBV10-1 to TRBJ2-6, with 7 bases lining up with TRBD2. Trimming cost V 4 bases and J 0 bases; bases outside gene matches: 3. The CDR3 consists of 16 residues. Germline CDR1 WNHNN, CDR2 SYGVQD (reference sequence). CDR3 bases: TGCGCCAGCAGTGCCGCGGGAGTCTCTGGGGCCAACGTCCTGACTTTC. This encodes CASSAAGVSGANVLTF.

The DNA for the CDR3 is TGCGCCAGCAGCTTGGAGGGGCCTCAAGAGACCCAGTACTTC. It encodes CASSLEGPQETQYF. The chain uses TRBV5-1 and TRBJ2-5, with D maybe TRBD1 (5 bases). Germline V CDR1 and CDR2: SGHRS, YFSETQ. V was cut by 0 bases and J by 2 bases, with 8 bases left in between. The CDR3 loop spans 14 amino acids.

V is TRBV6-1 and J is TRBJ2-1; TRBD1 matches at 12 bases. The CDR3 is 14 amino acids. V trimming: 2 bases; J trimming: 15 bases; junction bases outside the gene matches: 8. Germline V gene sequence: CDR1 MNHNS, CDR2 SASEGT. CDR3 coding DNA: TGTGCCAGCAGTGAAACGGGACAGGGGGCGCTTCGGTTCTTC. It is translated as CASSETGQGALRFF.

V gene TRBV6-1 combines with J gene TRBJ2-7; D is ambiguous. V shed 4 bases and J shed 4 bases, with 8 bases lying between them. There are 12 residues in the CDR3. The germline V gene encodes CDR1 MNHNS and CDR2 SASEGT. The CDR3 loop reads CASSVLGYEQYF. The CDR3, as DNA: TGTGCCAGCAGTGTCCTCGGTTACGAGCAGTACTTC.

DNA for the CDR3: TGTGCCAGCAGCTTGGATCAAGGGGTGGCCGGGGAGCTGTTTTTT. This gives the protein CASSLDQGVAGELFF. The chain uses TRBV11-2 and TRBJ2-2; a weak D match, TRBD1 (5 bases). The germline V gene has CDR1 SGHAT and CDR2 FQNNGV. CDR3 length: 15 residues. V lost 3 bases and J 6 bases, leaving 14 bases between the germline ends.

The V and J genes are TRBV6-5 and TRBJ1-5; possibly TRBD1 for D (5 bases). V lost 5 bases and J lost 0, with 8 bases in between. The CDR3 consists of 14 residues. The germline gives CDR1 MNHEY, CDR2 SVGAGI. The CDR3 here is CASSRRDSNQPQHF. CDR3 DNA: TGTGCCAGCAGTCGCAGGGATAGCAATCAGCCCCAGCATTTT.

This chain uses TRBV28 with TRBJ2-5; 10 bases align to TRBD2. The CDR3 consists of 15 residues. Germline loops: CDR1 MDHEN, CDR2 SYDVKM. J was trimmed by 5 bases and V by 6 bases; bases with no gene match: 9. In nucleotides, the CDR3 is TGTGCCAGCAGACTAGCGGGAAACATTGGGGAGACCCAGTACTTC. It yields the protein CASRLAGNIGETQYF.

V and J are TRBV15 and TRBJ2-2; D gene uncertain. V lost 8 bases and J 3 bases, leaving 10 bases between the germline ends. The CDR3 runs 13 residues. The germline CDR1 and CDR2 sequences are LNHNV and YYDKDF (reference sequence). The CDR3 DNA sequence: TGTGCCACCGATCCGGCGGACACCGGGGAGCTGTTTTTT. This translates into CATDPADTGELFF.

The V and J genes are TRBV6-5 and TRBJ2-7; D call uncertain. Germline loops: CDR1 MNHEY, CDR2 SVGAGI. CDR3 length equals 13 residues. With 2 bases removed from V and 2 bases from J, the gap between germline ends came to 7 bases. CDR3 protein: CASSYNSAYEQYF. Written as DNA, the CDR3 is TGTGCCAGCAGTTACAACTCGGCCTACGAGCAGTACTTC.

The chain joins TRBV4-3 to TRBJ2-7; TRBD1 agrees at 7 bases. The V gene's germline CDR1 is LGHNA and CDR2 YSLEER. V trimming: 3 bases; J trimming: 4 bases; junction bases outside the gene matches: 3. This CDR3 comprises 13 residues. CDR3: CASSHGQDYEQYF. As DNA, the CDR3 is TGCGCCAGCAGCCATGGACAGGATTACGAGCAGTACTTC.

This chain connects TRBV27 to TRBJ2-5; 8 positions agree with TRBD2. The germline CDR1 and CDR2 sequences are MNHEY and SMNVEV (reference sequence). CDR3 length equals 15 residues. Trimming removed 4 bases from V and 1 base from J; junction bases left unmatched: 5. In DNA form, the CDR3 reads TGTGCCAGCAGTTGGACACGGGGGGGCCAAGAGACCCAGTACTTC. It is translated as CASSWTRGGQETQYF.

The V and J genes are TRBV30 and TRBJ1-2; a weak D match, TRBD1 (5 bases). Germline V CDR1 and CDR2: GTSNPN, SVGIG (reference sequence). The CDR3 has 15 residues. Trimming removed 3 bases at V and 2 bases at J, with 16 bases between. CDR3 nucleotides: TGTGCCTGGAGAGCGGGACGCATACCCAACTATGGCTACACCTTC. Its translation is CAWRAGRIPNYGYTF.

The chain links TRBV28 to TRBJ1-5; no clear D. Germline V lookup: CDR1 MDHEN, CDR2 SYDVKM. The CDR3 runs 15 residues. V lost 10 bases, J lost 5 bases, and 21 bases lay in between. The CDR3 here is CATHLGRKDHQPQHF. CDR3 coding DNA: TGTGCCACTCATCTAGGGAGAAAGGATCATCAGCCCCAGCATTTT.

The chain has TRBV30 and TRBJ1-2; no reliable D call. This CDR3 spans 16 amino acids. Looked up from germline, CDR1 is GTSNPN and CDR2 is SVGIG (reference sequence). V was trimmed by 2 bases and J by 3 bases, leaving 19 bases between them. The CDR3: CAWSFRPPGRDYGYTF. The CDR3 DNA reads TGTGCCTGGAGTTTCCGACCCCCCGGGAGGGACTATGGCTACACCTTC.

This clone was seen a single time. The rearrangement joins TRBV6-1 to TRBJ2-7; possibly TRBD2 for D (5 bases). Germline loops: CDR1 MNHNS, CDR2 SASEGT. Trimming pared 2 bases from V and 2 bases from J, leaving 13 bases between. The CDR3 has 15 residues. DNA for the CDR3: TGTGCCAGCAGTGAATCTCTGGACTTTCCCTACGAGCAGTACTTC. Its protein is CASSESLDFPYEQYF.

This chain joins TRBV7-9 and TRBJ2-7, with D perhaps matching TRBD2 (6 bases). The CDR3 covers 15 residues. CDR1 and CDR2 from the germline V gene are SEHNR and FQNEAQ (reference sequence). Trimming removed 5 bases at V and 1 base at J, with 15 bases between. CDR3 in amino acids: CASSPSAGLSYEQYF. The DNA of the CDR3 is TGTGCCAGCAGCCCTTCGGCCGGACTATCCTACGAGCAGTACTTC.

This rearrangement joins TRBV5-4 to TRBJ2-3; 7 bases agree with TRBD1. The CDR3 loop spans 18 amino acids. CDR1 is SGHNT and CDR2 is YYREEE in the germline V gene (reference sequence). The V gene end was trimmed by 1 base and the J gene end by 6 bases; junction bases not matched to a gene: 17. CDR3 coding DNA: TGTGCCAGCAGCTTGAGAATCTACCGGGACAGTCGTGGGGATACGCAGTATTTT. Amino acid sequence: CASSLRIYRDSRGDTQYF.